These 6 T cell receptor beta chains originate from one sample sequenced in a study of blood T cell repertoires in COVID-19. TCRdb keeps only in-frame clones here, not all; method: immunoSEQ multiplex PCR. The data hold some 270,000 clones, with 85% to 90% observed a single time. Sequencing was carried out using peripheral blood. Receptors originate from a man under 40 with acute or convalescent COVID-19.

The chain recombines TRBV28 with TRBJ1-4; D may be TRBD1 (5 bases). This CDR3 comprises 15 residues. Germline CDR1 reads MDHEN; CDR2 reads SYDVKM. The germline V and J ends were trimmed by 6 bases and 4 bases, with 15 bases remaining between them. CDR3: CASRSGGVGNEKLFF. CDR3 in DNA: TGTGCCAGCAGATCCGGGGGTGTGGGTAATGAAAAACTGTTTTTT.

V and J are TRBV28 and TRBJ1-5; TRBD1 is a possible D gene (6 bases). Germline V CDR1 and CDR2: MDHEN, SYDVKM. The CDR3 is made up of 17 amino acids. V was cut by 2 bases and J by 0 bases, with 14 bases left in between. As DNA, the CDR3 is TGTGCCAGCAGTTTAATCAGGGGAAAGTATAGCAATCAGCCCCAGCATTTT. Amino acids: CASSLIRGKYSNQPQHF.

This CDR3 is CASSLGQGARNEQFF. As DNA, the CDR3 is TGTGCCAGCAGCTTAGGACAGGGGGCCCGTAATGAGCAGTTCTTC. The chain is built from TRBV5-6 and TRBJ2-1; 11 bases are a match to TRBD1. This CDR3 region has 15 residues. V was clipped by 2 bases and J by 7 bases; unmatched bases: 5. The germline V gene has CDR1 SGHDT and CDR2 YYEEEE. Full variable domain (remainder filled in from reference TRBV5-6 and TRBJ2-1): DAGVTQSPTHLIKTRGQQVTLRCSPKSGHDTVSWYQQALGQGPQFIFQYYEEEERQRGNFPDRFSGHQFPNYSSELNVNALLLGDSALYLCASSLGQGARNEQFFGPGTRLTVL.

This sequence joins TRBV18 and TRBJ2-7; 7 bases fit TRBD1. CDR3 length: 14 amino acids. Per the germline V gene, CDR1 is KGHSH and CDR2 is LQKENI. V shed 2 bases, J shed 4 bases, and the junction held 5 bases outside the gene matches. CDR3 protein: CASSPTDRSYEQYF. DNA for the CDR3: TGTGCCAGCTCACCAACGGACAGGTCTTACGAGCAGTACTTC.

This clone is a singleton in its sample. The chain is built from TRBV27 and TRBJ1-5, with 8 bases matching TRBD1. This CDR3 contains 15 residues. The J segment lost 1 base and the V segment lost 8 bases, leaving 7 bases of the junction unmatched. From germline, CDR1 is MNHEY and CDR2 SMNVEV (reference sequence). CDR3 sequence reads: CASGQGGRSNQPQHF. In DNA form, the CDR3 reads TGTGCCAGCGGACAGGGAGGAAGGAGCAATCAGCCCCAGCATTTT.

This clone was found a few times. The same CDR3 also results from other DNA sequences found in this sample. The rearrangement joins TRBV5-1 to TRBJ1-2; D is ambiguous. CDR1 is SGHRS, CDR2 YFSETQ, per germline. V lost 0 bases to trimming and J lost 2 bases, with 5 bases between them. CDR3 size: 13 residues. This CDR3 is CASSLDSNYGYTF. The CDR3 DNA reads as TGCGCCAGCAGCTTGGACAGCAACTATGGCTACACCTTC.